The clone carrying this T cell receptor (beta chain) was detected only once. How the authors handled the data: Amplified reference gene primers provided the basis for estimating nucleated cell counts. This table comes from immunoSEQ multiplex PCR, and its TCRdb copy is limited to in-frame clones, with some not included. Clone size and V and J calls were adopted from that table, with D and trimming inferred from the DNA. Counted here are approximately 260,000 clones, around 87% occurring once; the ten biggest clones make up just under 6.5%. J gave up 6 bases and V 5 bases, and 7 bases lay outside the gene matches. CDR3 length equals 15 residues. Germline-derived CDR1 and CDR2 are SNHLY and FYNNEI. This record comes from a study of blood T cell repertoires in COVID-19. Study summary: The analysed material was cDNA or gDNA that came from T cells, B-cell-depleted T cells, or PBMCs.

This TCR was sampled from a woman aged 25-40 years with acute COVID-19. Material for sequencing was PBMCs or T cells enriched from blood (not recorded which). The rearrangement uses TRBV2 and TRBJ1-6; TRBD1 matches 7 bases. The CDR3 DNA sequence: TGTGCCAGCAGTTGGACAGGAGAACTTAATTCACCCCTCCACTTT. Translating gives CASSWTGELNSPLHF.